The present T cell receptor (beta chain) was sequenced within a study of cytomegalovirus exposure and HLA in healthy donors. About the study: Most genotyped donors, 65% to 85% of 398, had Caucasian-associated genetic ancestry.

Donors in the study were healthy people who gave bone marrow. Germline CDR1 and CDR2: MNHEY and SVGAGI. J gave up 1 base and V 9 bases, and 5 bases lay outside the gene matches. CDR3 length: 13 residues. Amplification used 60 Vbeta primers and 13 Jbeta primers. Clones were read by immunoSEQ multiplex PCR, and TCRdb kept only the in-frame ones, dropping some. This sample has under 200,000 clones, with under 90% found just once. The chain uses TRBV6-5 and TRBJ2-5; 7 nucleotides align to TRBD2. This receptor was taken from a male donor in good health and CMV-seronegative. The source material was PBMCs. The CDR3 sequence is CASRPSGQETQYF. The DNA for the CDR3 is TGTGCCAGTCGCCCTAGCGGCCAAGAGACCCAGTACTTC.